Following are 28 T cell receptor beta chains from one sample sequenced in a study of metastatic and nonmetastatic thyroid tumors. No treatment of any kind had been given to any patient before thyroid surgery. TCRdb re-analyzed the PCR reads through MiXCR. In the table there are approximately 9,500 clones, around 33% of which are singletons. The sample was tumor tissue. These receptors were taken from a female donor with papillary thyroid cancer or a benign thyroid nodule (not recorded which). Some clones in this sample may be carry-over from other donors' samples.

This clone was picked up a small number of times. Sequence at one end of the junction differs from germline and may be a read error. The chain recombines TRBV12-3 or TRBV12-4 with TRBJ2-3; D remains ambiguous. The CDR3 is made up of 11 amino acids. This chain's CDR3 is CASTLGGSQYF. The CDR3 DNA sequence: TGTGCCAGCACCCTTGGCGGTAGTCAGTACTTT.

This clone appeared a few times. The chain joins TRBV15 to TRBJ1-1, with 9 bases lining up with TRBD1. The CDR3 covers 14 residues. Germline V CDR1 and CDR2: LNHNV, YYDKDF (reference sequence). V lost 3 bases, J lost 5 bases, and 4 bases stayed unmatched. This CDR3 is CATSRTGGGTEAFF. The CDR3, as DNA: TGTGCCACCAGCAGGACAGGGGGTGGAACTGAAGCTTTCTTT.

This clone showed up just a few times. A much larger clonotype is one base distant, so this may be a read error. This sequence joins TRBV4-3 and TRBJ2-3; a possible D gene is TRBD1 (6 bases). There are 15 residues in the CDR3. Deletions cut 1 base from V and 8 bases from J, with 16 bases between. Germline-derived CDR1 and CDR2 are LGHNA and YSLEER. CDR3 sequence: CASSQARTVAGTQYF. CDR3 bases: TGCGCCAGCAGCCAAGCTAGGACAGTTGCGGGTACGCAGTATTTT.

The chain recombines TRBV28 with TRBJ2-7, with 8 bases fitting TRBD2. This CDR3 contains 16 residues. CDR1 MDHEN and CDR2 SYDVKM come from the germline V gene. The trim removed 3 bases at V and 0 bases at J, leaving 7 bases unmatched. CDR3 DNA: TGTGCCAGCAGTTTTCGCGGGCTAGCGGGCTCCTACGAGCAGTACTTC. It yields the protein CASSFRGLAGSYEQYF.

The chain uses TRBV20-1 and TRBJ1-6; D is possibly TRBD1 (5 bases). CDR3 length: 14 amino acids. Germline V gene lookup returns CDR1 DFQATT and CDR2 SNEGSKA (reference sequence). Trimming took 6 bases from V and 1 from J, leaving 10 bases between them. CDR3 residues: CSAGGGSYNSPLHF. The CDR3 DNA reads as TGCAGTGCGGGGGGAGGATCCTATAATTCACCCCTCCACTTT.

This rearrangement joins TRBV5-1 to TRBJ1-2; no clear D gene. Germline CDR1 SGHRS, CDR2 YFSETQ. There are 13 residues in the CDR3. V lost 5 bases to trimming and J lost 9 bases, with 17 bases between them. The CDR3 DNA sequence: TGCGCCAGCAGGCAGGTCTCCTCTTATTGCTACACCTTC. Its protein product is CASRQVSSYCYTF.

This clone turned up a few times. The rearrangement links TRBV27 to TRBJ2-7; 13 positions agree with TRBD2. CDR1 and CDR2 from the germline V gene are MNHEY and SMNVEV (reference sequence). The CDR3 sequence is 13 residues long. V shed 4 bases, J shed 7 bases, and the junction held 1 base outside the gene matches. Here the CDR3 reads CASSWGLAGEQYF. The CDR3 bases are TGTGCCAGCAGTTGGGGACTAGCGGGAGAGCAGTACTTC.

The chain links TRBV18 to TRBJ2-3; tentatively, D is TRBD1 or TRBD2 (5 bases each). This CDR3 is 14 amino acids long. Germline V lookup: CDR1 KGHSH, CDR2 LQKENI. V shed 5 bases and J shed 4 bases, with 13 bases lying between them. The CDR3 nucleotides are TGTGCCAGCTCATCCGACGGGGCGGCAGATACGCAGTATTTT. It encodes CASSSDGAADTQYF.

This chain joins TRBV12-3 or TRBV12-4 and TRBJ2-7; D perhaps matches TRBD2 (6 bases). The CDR3 runs to 15 residues. Deletions cut 5 bases from V and 2 bases from J, with 16 bases between. The CDR3 loop reads CASSPLMGGTYEQYF. For the CDR3, the DNA is TGTGCCAGCAGTCCCTTGATGGGGGGTACCTACGAGCAGTACTTC.

The J gene is TRBJ2-1, the V gene TRBV5-6; D possibly matches TRBD1 or TRBD2 (6 bases each). V was cut by 0 bases and J by 9 bases, with 16 bases left in between. The CDR3 consists of 15 residues. CDR1 is SGHDT and CDR2 is YYEEEE in the germline V gene. The CDR3 loop reads CASSLGVWGATEQFF. As DNA, the CDR3 is TGTGCCAGCAGCTTGGGGGTGTGGGGGGCCACTGAGCAGTTCTTC.

The chain recombines TRBV18 with TRBJ1-1; 10 nucleotides agree with TRBD1. V dropped 3 bases and J dropped 4; count of bases not matched to a gene: 8. The CDR3 contains 16 residues. CDR1 KGHSH and CDR2 LQKENI come from the germline V gene. The CDR3 coding sequence is TGTGCCAGCTCACCCCTGACAGGGGGCGATAGCACTGAAGCTTTCTTT. The encoded protein is CASSPLTGGDSTEAFF.

This chain connects TRBV5-5 to TRBJ2-1, with D possibly being TRBD2 (6 bases). Per the germline V gene, CDR1 is SGHKS and CDR2 is YYEKEE (reference sequence). The CDR3 is 14 amino acids. Trimming removed 6 bases from V and 2 bases from J, with 12 bases in between. Here the CDR3 DNA reads TGTGCCAGCATCGCCCGGACTACCTACAATGAGCAGTTCTTC. Residues: CASIARTTYNEQFF. Using reference TRBV5-5 and TRBJ2-1 for the parts outside the CDR3, the full variable domain is DAGVTQSPTHLIKTRGQQVTLRCSPISGHKSVSWYQQVLGQGPQFIFQYYEKEERGRGNFPDRFSARQFPNYSSELNVNALLLGDSALYLCASIARTTYNEQFFGPGTRLTVL.

This clone was counted only a few times. The chain carries TRBV6-4 and TRBJ2-2; 8 bases match TRBD2. J gave up 6 bases and V 0 bases, and 0 bases lay outside the gene matches. CDR1 and CDR2 (germline): MRHNA, SNTAGT. CDR3 length: 14 residues. As DNA, the CDR3 is TGTGCCAGCAGTGACTCAGCGGGAGCCGGGGAGCTGTTTTTT. Translated, it gives CASSDSAGAGELFF.

The chain uses TRBV20-1 and TRBJ1-6; 7 nucleotides align to TRBD1. This CDR3 spans 13 amino acids. The germline CDR1 and CDR2 sequences are DFQATT and SNEGSKA (reference sequence). Trimming removed 4 bases from V and 6 bases from J; junction bases left unmatched: 3. CDR3 nucleotide sequence: TGCAGTGCTAAGGGACAGCCTAATTCACCCCTCCACTTT. Protein product: CSAKGQPNSPLHF.

The chain employs TRBV20-1 and TRBJ1-2; 10 bases match TRBD1. The CDR3 sequence is 14 residues long. J was trimmed by 5 bases and V by 6 bases; bases with no gene match: 9. Germline CDR1 reads DFQATT; CDR2 reads SNEGSKA (reference sequence). CDR3 in amino acids: CSAPEGQGIYGYTF. For the CDR3, the DNA is TGCAGTGCCCCGGAGGGACAGGGGATTTATGGCTACACCTTC.

This clone is medium-sized in the sample. The J gene is TRBJ1-1, the V gene TRBV6-2 or TRBV6-3; 7 nucleotides align to TRBD1. From germline, CDR1 is MNHEY and CDR2 SVGEGT. The CDR3 runs to 16 residues. V lost 6 bases to trimming and J lost 4 bases; unmatched junction nucleotides: 14. CDR3 sequence (DNA): TGTGCCAGCAGATCCTCGGGACAGCCCACGGTCACTGAAGCTTTCTTT. It codes for CASRSSGQPTVTEAFF.

The count of this clone is one. The chain couples TRBV5-1 to TRBJ1-2; D unclear. V lost 4 bases, J lost 0 bases, and 13 bases lay in between. There are 15 residues in the CDR3. Germline V lookup: CDR1 SGHRS, CDR2 YFSETQ. CDR3 bases: TGCGCCAGCAGCCCGATAGGACTACCTAACTATGGCTACACCTTC. This codes for CASSPIGLPNYGYTF.

This clone was detected a few times. The junction does not match germline at one end; this may be a read error. The chain links TRBV6-4 to TRBJ2-7, with 7 nucleotides matching TRBD2. Germline CDR1 reads MRHNA; CDR2 reads SNTAGT. This CDR3 has 14 residues. CDR3 in DNA: TGTGCCATCAGTGGGGGGACTAACTCCTACGAGCAGTACTTC. It encodes CAISGGTNSYEQYF.

This clone was counted only a few times. The chain carries TRBV28 and TRBJ1-1; TRBD1 matches 7 bases. The V gene's germline CDR1 is MDHEN and CDR2 SYDVKM. CDR3 length equals 15 residues. Germline trimming cut 6 bases from V and 5 bases from J; bases unmatched to any gene: 12. CDR3 protein: CASSLRRGPETEAFF. CDR3 sequence (DNA): TGTGCCAGCAGCCTAAGGAGGGGGCCGGAGACTGAAGCTTTCTTT.

Many counts were recorded for this clone. Just one base apart from a much larger clone, this may be a read error. This rearrangement joins TRBV7-2 to TRBJ1-1; D is perhaps TRBD1 (6 bases). The CDR3 covers 15 residues. Looked up from germline, CDR1 is SGHTA and CDR2 is FQGNSA. CDR3 protein: CASSLIAGVNTGAFF. The CDR3 bases are TGTGCCAGCAGCTTAATCGCAGGGGTGAACACTGGAGCTTTCTTT.

This clone qualifies as medium-sized. The chain is built from TRBV10-3 and TRBJ2-7, with TRBD2 matching over 7 bases. Trimming at V came to 4 bases and at J to 2 bases, leaving 5 bases not matched to a gene. Germline CDR1 reads ENHRY; CDR2 reads SYGVKD. The CDR3 length is 14 residues. The CDR3 region has the DNA TGTGCCATCAGTGCGACCACTAGCGCCTACGAGCAGTACTTC. Translated, it gives CAISATTSAYEQYF.

The chain employs TRBV6-1 and TRBJ2-3; possible D gene TRBD2, 5 bases. The length of the CDR3 is 16 residues. V was shortened by 5 bases and J by 7 bases, with 22 bases between the two germline ends. Germline V gene data show CDR1 as MNHNS and CDR2 as SASEGT. CDR3 loop: CASSRAELGGSYTQYF. In DNA, the CDR3 is TGTGCCAGCAGTCGAGCGGAGCTAGGAGGCTCATATACGCAGTATTTT.

This clone counts as medium-sized. V gene TRBV7-3 combines with J gene TRBJ2-3; 7 nucleotides align to TRBD1. The length of the CDR3 is 14 residues. The V and J ends lost 4 bases and 4 bases, in that order; junction bases with no gene match: 5. Germline loops: CDR1 SGHTA, CDR2 FQGTGA. The CDR3 DNA follows: TGTGCCAGCAGCTCTCTAGGGGGCGCAGATACGCAGTATTTT. Protein: CASSSLGGADTQYF.

In this sample, this clone is medium-sized. The rearrangement uses TRBV20-1 and TRBJ2-3; no clear D. Germline V gene sequence: CDR1 DFQATT, CDR2 SNEGSKA (reference sequence). Trimming stripped 4 bases from V and 3 bases from J, with 8 bases between. The CDR3 is 12 residues long. This chain's CDR3 is CSAKASTDTQYF. CDR3 nucleotide sequence: TGCAGTGCTAAGGCGAGTACAGATACGCAGTATTTT.

This clone rates as medium-sized. The chain joins TRBV6-2 or TRBV6-3 to TRBJ2-3; tentatively, D is TRBD1 or TRBD2 (6 bases each). Trimming removed 5 bases from V and 7 bases from J, with 16 bases in between. The CDR3 runs 14 residues. Looked up from germline, CDR1 is MNHEY and CDR2 is SVGEGT. CDR3 coding DNA: TGTGCCAGCAGTCGCCTGACTAGGGGGAATACGCAGTATTTT. It yields the protein CASSRLTRGNTQYF.

This chain links TRBV11-2 with TRBJ1-1; 7 bases align to TRBD1. Germline values: CDR1 SGHAT, CDR2 FQNNGV. The CDR3 runs 16 residues. After removal of 3 bases from V and 4 bases from J, the junction contained 11 bases not matched to a gene. DNA for the CDR3: TGTGCCAGCAGCTTCCATACCGACAGGGTGTCCACTGAAGCTTTCTTT. This codes for CASSFHTDRVSTEAFF.

As regards this clone: No DNA is shown, since the ends of the CDR3 on it are uncertain; the CDR3 is the one TCRdb lists. This sequence joins TRBV24-1 and TRBJ2-5; no check of the table's D call, TRBD1, against the DNA was made. The CDR3 has 14 residues if both end residues are counted. From germline, CDR1 is KGHDR and CDR2 SFDVKD. CDR3 sequence: CATSVPGARETQYF.

This clone was recorded only once. This chain uses TRBV4-2 with TRBJ2-3; the D gene is possibly TRBD1 (6 bases). This CDR3 contains 16 residues. Germline loops: CDR1 LGHNA, CDR2 YNFKEQ. Trimming took 5 bases from V and 5 from J, leaving 20 bases between them. The CDR3 coding sequence is TGTGCCAGCAGCACCGAACAGGGTGCGCTAGGAGATACGCAGTATTTT. As protein: CASSTEQGALGDTQYF.